These T cell receptor beta chains were read from a single sample in a study of graft-versus-host responses after intestinal transplantation. What these receptors recognize is not known. Only in-frame clones appear in the TCRdb table, and some are missing; sequencing was by immunoSEQ multiplex PCR. The table shows about 98,000 clones, with roughly 80% occurring only once. The source material was unstimulated CD8+ T cells sorted from spleen or lymph node cells, sampled before intestinal transplant. All receptors derive from a human donor who received an intestinal transplant. Both conserved end residues are part of each CDR3. A D gene is named only where the DNA matches it firmly. Size tells how often a clone was seen (once, few, many) or the class of an expanded clone, and some rows leave it out.

j_call d_call clone_size v_call cdr3_nt cdr3_aa
TRBJ2-3 TRBD2 - TRBV6-5 TGTGCCAGCAGTCCCGGGGGGAGCACAGATACGCAGTATTTT CASSPGGSTDTQYF
TRBJ2-7 - - TRBV10-1 TGCGCCAGCAGTGAGGGGAGCGGCTACGAGCAGTACTTC CASSEGSGYEQYF
TRBJ1-5 - - TRBV4-1 TGCGCCAGCAGCCAAGGGGGTAATAGCAATCAGCCCCAGCATTTT CASSQGGNSNQPQHF
TRBJ2-7 TRBD1 - TRBV6-5 TGTGCCAGCAGTTACGAGGGGGCTCCTCCCTACGAGCAGTACTTC CASSYEGAPPYEQYF
TRBJ2-1 - - TRBV6-5 TGTGCCAGCGGGAGGCTCAATGAGCAGTTCTTC CASGRLNEQFF
TRBJ1-1 - - TRBV11-2 TGTGCCAGCAGCTTCACGGGGGAATGGAACACTGAAGCTTTCTTT CASSFTGEWNTEAFF
TRBJ1-2 - few TRBV25-1 TGTGCCAGCAGTGGTGCGAGGGGGGGGGCCTATGGCTACACCTTC CASSGARGGAYGYTF
TRBJ2-1 - - TRBV2 TGTGCCAGCATCCCCCAAAGCTCCTACAATGAGCAGTTCTTC CASIPQSSYNEQFF
TRBJ2-7 TRBD1 few TRBV4-1 TGCGCCAGCAGCCAAGGAGGGGGCCTTTCCTACGAGCAGTACTTC CASSQGGGLSYEQYF
TRBJ2-3 TRBD1 - TRBV28 TGTGCCACCCTCCCGACAGGGCCTTTATCAGATACGCAGTATTTT CATLPTGPLSDTQYF
TRBJ1-3 TRBD1 once TRBV28 TGTGCCAGCAGTGGATACGACAGGGATCCTGGAAACACCATATATTTT CASSGYDRDPGNTIYF
TRBJ1-5 - once TRBV19 TGTGCCAGTAGTATCCCCGATGGGACTGACAATCAGCCCCAGCATTTT CASSIPDGTDNQPQHF
TRBJ2-3 - once TRBV6-5 TGTGCCAGCAGTTACCTCTACCCTAGCACAGATACGCAGTATTTT CASSYLYPSTDTQYF
TRBJ2-1 TRBD1 - TRBV6-4 TGTGCCAGCAGTGACTCGGACAGGAATGAGCAGTTCTTC CASSDSDRNEQFF
TRBJ2-7 TRBD2 - TRBV27 TGTGCCAGCAGTTTATCGGGACTAGCGGGAACCTACGAGCAGTACTTC CASSLSGLAGTYEQYF
TRBJ2-1 - - TRBV11-2 TGTGCCAGCAGCTTGGCGGGACTGGACAATGAGCAGTTCTTC CASSLAGLDNEQFF
TRBJ1-5 TRBD1 - TRBV5-6 TGTGCCAGCAGCTTGGATAGGGGGCCTATTCAGCCCCAGCATTTT CASSLDRGPIQPQHF
TRBJ2-5 TRBD1 - TRBV6-6 TGTGCCAGCACCGCCACAGGGGTCGGGGAGACCCAGTACTTC CASTATGVGETQYF
TRBJ2-5 - - TRBV2 TGTGCCAGCTTGGGGAAGCGGGACAGTCCAGAGACCCAGTACTTC CASLGKRDSPETQYF
TRBJ2-1 - - TRBV10-3 TGTGCCATCAGTGCCAGAGACGGACCAACGGACGATGAGCAGTTCTTC CAISARDGPTDDEQFF
TRBJ2-7 - - TRBV15 TGTGCCACCAGCATAGACAGGGAGGGACTAGGGGCCTACGAGCAGTACTTC CATSIDREGLGAYEQYF
TRBJ1-2 TRBD1 - TRBV13 TGTGCCAGCAGCCCTAGTAGACAGGGGAAAGGCTACACCTTC CASSPSRQGKGYTF
TRBJ1-1 - - TRBV6-1 TGTGCCAGCAGGATAGGTTTGTCAGCTTTCTTT CASRIGLSAFF
TRBJ1-2 - - TRBV7-2 TGTGCCACCGAGGATGTGACAGACTACTATGGCTACACCTTC CATEDVTDYYGYTF
TRBJ1-5 TRBD1 - TRBV19 TGTGCCAGTACTCCCGGACAGGGAGGGAATCAGCCCCAGCATTTT CASTPGQGGNQPQHF
TRBJ2-5 - - TRBV11-2 TGTGCCAGCAGCCCCCCTGGACGGAACCAAGAGACCCAGTACTTC CASSPPGRNQETQYF
TRBJ2-2 - few TRBV15 TGTGCCACCGGCGGGACTCCGAACACCGGGGAGCTGTTTTTT CATGGTPNTGELFF
TRBJ2-7 TRBD1 - TRBV4-2 TGTGCCAGCAGCCAAGTCGCCGGTTATGGACAGGTCGAATACGAGCAGTACTTC CASSQVAGYGQVEYEQYF
TRBJ2-1 TRBD2 - TRBV25-1 TGTGCCAGCAGTGAAACTGCCAGCGAGCGGGAGCATGAGCAGTTCTTC CASSETASEREHEQFF
TRBJ2-1 TRBD2 - TRBV7-3 TGTGCCAGCGCGGCCACTAGCGGGAGATGGAATGAGCAGTTCTTC CASAATSGRWNEQFF
TRBJ2-7 - - TRBV5-6 TGTGCCAGCAGCTTGGTTAGGGGCTACGAGCAGTACTTC CASSLVRGYEQYF
TRBJ2-3 - once TRBV2 TGTGCCAGAAGACTCACCACAGATACGCAGTATTTT CARRLTTDTQYF
TRBJ2-3 - - TRBV12-5 TGTGCTAGTGGTTTAGTTTCAAGAGGCGCGAATACGCAGTATTTT CASGLVSRGANTQYF